This T cell receptor beta chain emerged from a study of T cell repertoires in cytomegalovirus infection (dated by TCRdb to the late 2010s). TCRdb shows the sequencer as Illumina HiSeq 1500. The public reads were reanalyzed by TCRdb: fastp trimming at Q25, MiXCR alignment, in-frame beta chains only. Every CDR3 protein is listed once, alongside the most common genes and DNA of its rows. This sample has roughly 100,000 distinct CDR3 sequences in its table, and more than 15% of those were observed once. 8% to 9.5% of the sample lies in the top ten. Specimen: PBMCs. Receptors originate from a human donor in good health (CMV status not recorded). Some clones in this sample may be carry-over from other donors' samples.

The V and J genes are TRBV19 and TRBJ2-7; 9 bases map to TRBD2. CDR1 and CDR2 from the germline V gene are LNHDA and SQIVND (reference sequence). The V and J ends lost 4 bases and 3 bases, in that order; junction bases with no gene match: 16. This CDR3 comprises 18 residues. CDR3 nucleotides: TGTGCCAGTAGTAAGAAACTAGCGGGCACGGGGAAAGACTACGAGCAGTACTTC. It yields the protein CASSKKLAGTGKDYEQYF.